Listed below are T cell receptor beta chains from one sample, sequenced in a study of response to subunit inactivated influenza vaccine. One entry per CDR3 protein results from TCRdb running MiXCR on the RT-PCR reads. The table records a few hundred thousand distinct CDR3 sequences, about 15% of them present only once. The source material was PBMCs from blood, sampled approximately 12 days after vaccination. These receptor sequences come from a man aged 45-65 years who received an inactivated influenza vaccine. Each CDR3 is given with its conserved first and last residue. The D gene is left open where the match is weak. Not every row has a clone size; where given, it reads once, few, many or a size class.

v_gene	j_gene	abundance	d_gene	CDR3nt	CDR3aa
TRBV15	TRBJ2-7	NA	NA	TGTGCCACCAGCATAATACCAACCTACGAGCAGTACTTC	CATSIIPTYEQYF
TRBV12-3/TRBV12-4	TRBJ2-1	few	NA	TGTGCCAGCAGTTCCCCTAGCGCCCAGGCGGCCCATGAGCAGTTCTTC	CASSSPSAQAAHEQFF
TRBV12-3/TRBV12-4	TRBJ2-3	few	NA	TGTGCCAGCATTCGGGCTGGCACAGATACGCAGTATTTT	CASIRAGTDTQYF
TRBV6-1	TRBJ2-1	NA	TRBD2	TGTGCCAGCAGTGAACCGGAGGTTAGCGGGAGAGGCTACAATGAGCAGTTCTTC	CASSEPEVSGRGYNEQFF
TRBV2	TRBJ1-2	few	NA	TGTGCCAGCAGTGAGTTAAACCCGGGATTCTTCCCCTCATACACCTTC	CASSELNPGFFPSYTF
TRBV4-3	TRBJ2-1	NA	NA	TGCGCCAGCAGCCAATGGGCTGGGTATGAGCAGTTCTTC	CASSQWAGYEQFF
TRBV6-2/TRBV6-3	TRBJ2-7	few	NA	TGTGCCAGCATCAAACACGGAGCGGGCTCCTACGAGCAGTACTTC	CASIKHGAGSYEQYF
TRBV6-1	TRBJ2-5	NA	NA	TGTGCCAGCAGTGATACCCGGCGGGAGACCCAGTACTTC	CASSDTRRETQYF
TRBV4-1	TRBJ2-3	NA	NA	TGCGCCAGCAGCCAAGATGGGGCACGCGCAGATACGCAGTATTTT	CASSQDGARADTQYF
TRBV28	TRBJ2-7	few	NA	TGTGCCAGCAGTTTTTCAACCACCGGGACCGACCTCTACGAGCAGTACTTC	CASSFSTTGTDLYEQYF
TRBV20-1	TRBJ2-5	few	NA	TGCAGTGTTAATCTAGGGACAACCAAAGAGACCCAGTACTTC	CSVNLGTTKETQYF
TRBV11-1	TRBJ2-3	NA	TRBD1	TGTGCCAGCAGCTTATATACAACAGGGGAAGATACGCAGTATTTT	CASSLYTTGEDTQYF
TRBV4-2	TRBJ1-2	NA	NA	TGTGCCAGCAGCCACCCCTCGGAAGTCCCTGGAGGCTACACCTTC	CASSHPSEVPGGYTF
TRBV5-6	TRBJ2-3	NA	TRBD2	TGTGCCAGCAGCTTGTTTGGCGGGGGGAGCACAGATACGCAGTATTTT	CASSLFGGGSTDTQYF
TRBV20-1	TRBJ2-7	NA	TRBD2	TGCAGTGCAAATCTAGCGGAGTCTTTGCAGCAGTACTTC	CSANLAESLQQYF
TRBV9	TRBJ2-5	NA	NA	TGTGCCAGCAGCGTAGATCATCAGCCGGGAGAGGCCGAACGTGACCAGTACTTC	CASSVDHQPGEAERDQYF
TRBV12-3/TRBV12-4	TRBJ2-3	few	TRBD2	TGTGCCAGCAGCTCCGGGACTAGCGGGAAAAACCGTTATACGCAGTATTTT	CASSSGTSGKNRYTQYF
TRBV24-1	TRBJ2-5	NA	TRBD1	TGTGCCACCAGTCCAAACGGACAGGGCGAGGAGACCCAGTACTTC	CATSPNGQGEETQYF
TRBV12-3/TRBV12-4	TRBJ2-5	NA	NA	TGTGCCAGCAGTTTAGGGGACTTGAGGTACCAAGAGACCCAGTACTTC	CASSLGDLRYQETQYF
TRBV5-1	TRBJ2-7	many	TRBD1	TGCGCCAGCAGCTTTGCAGGGGGCGCCTACGAGCAGTACTTC	CASSFAGGAYEQYF
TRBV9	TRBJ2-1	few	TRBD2	TGTGCCAGCAGCGAGGGACTAGCGGGAGTCAATGAGCAGTTCTTC	CASSEGLAGVNEQFF
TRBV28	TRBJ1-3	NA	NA	TGTGCCAGCAGTTTTCGGCGGAGCTCTGGAAACACCATATATTTT	CASSFRRSSGNTIYF
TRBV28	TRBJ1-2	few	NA	TGTGCCAGCAGGCAGGTCCATCCTACCTATGGCTACACCTTC	CASRQVHPTYGYTF
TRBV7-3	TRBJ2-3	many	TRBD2	TGTGCCAGCAGCTTATTTGGCGGGAGGACAGATACGCAGTATTTT	CASSLFGGRTDTQYF
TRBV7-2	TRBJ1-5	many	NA	TGTGCCAGCAGCTTAGGACAGTTTAATCAGCCCCAGCATTTT	CASSLGQFNQPQHF
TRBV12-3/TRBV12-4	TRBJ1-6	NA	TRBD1	TGTGCCAGCAACCGGGACAGGGCGCCAAATTCACCCCTCCACTTT	CASNRDRAPNSPLHF
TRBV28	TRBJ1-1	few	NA	TGTGCCAGCAGGTCACAGGGAGAGGGTGCTTTCTTT	CASRSQGEGAFF
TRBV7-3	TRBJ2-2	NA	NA	TGTGCCAGCAGCTTAAATGGAGGGGGCGCCGGCGGGGAGCTGTTTTTT	CASSLNGGGAGGELFF
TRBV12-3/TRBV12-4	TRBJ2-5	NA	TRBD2	TGTGCCAGCAGTCAAGCGGGGGGGTCAGAGACCCAGTACTTC	CASSQAGGSETQYF
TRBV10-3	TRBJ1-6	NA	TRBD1	TGTGCCATCGGGGTAACAGGGGGCAGTAGGTCACCCCTCCACTTT	CAIGVTGGSRSPLHF
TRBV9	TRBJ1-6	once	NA	TGTGCCAGCAGCGTAGCTACGAGGAATTCACCCCTCCACTTT	CASSVATRNSPLHF
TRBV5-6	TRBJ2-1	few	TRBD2	TGTGCCAGCAGCCTGATGACCGGGACTAGCGGCTTGAGCTCCTACAATGAGCAGTTCTTC	CASSLMTGTSGLSSYNEQFF
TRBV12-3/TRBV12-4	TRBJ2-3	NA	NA	TGTGCCAGCAGGGCAATATCGGTGCCTAGCACAGATACGCAGTATTTT	CASRAISVPSTDTQYF
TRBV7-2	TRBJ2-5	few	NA	TGTGCCAGCAGCCTTAACCGGTTTCAGCGAGAGACCCAGTACTTC	CASSLNRFQRETQYF
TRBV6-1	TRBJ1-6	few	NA	TGTGCCAGCAGTGAGCAGGGGCGATCACCCCTCCACTTT	CASSEQGRSPLHF
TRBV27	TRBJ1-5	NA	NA	TGTGCCAGCAGTTTAACCGGGACAACTTATCAGCCCCAGCATTTT	CASSLTGTTYQPQHF
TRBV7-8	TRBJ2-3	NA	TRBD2	TGTGCCAGCAGCTCCCACCCTAGCGGGGGGCGGACAGATACGCAGTATTTT	CASSSHPSGGRTDTQYF
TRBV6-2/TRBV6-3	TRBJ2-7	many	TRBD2	TGTGCCAGCAGCCTCTCCCTTCGGGGGGGAACCGGTGAGCAGTACTTC	CASSLSLRGGTGEQYF
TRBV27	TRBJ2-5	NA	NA	TGTGCCAGCAGTTTATCCATACTACAAGAGACCCAGTACTTC	CASSLSILQETQYF
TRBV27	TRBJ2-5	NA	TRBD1	TGTGCCAGCAGTTTATCTGGCAGGGGGCGACCGGGGGCCCAGTACTTC	CASSLSGRGRPGAQYF
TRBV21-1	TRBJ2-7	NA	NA	TGTGCCAGCAGCTTCGACAGGCCCCACGAGCAGTACTTC	CASSFDRPHEQYF
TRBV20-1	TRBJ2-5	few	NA	TGCAGTGCCCTGCGACAGCTACAAGAGACCCAGTACTTC	CSALRQLQETQYF
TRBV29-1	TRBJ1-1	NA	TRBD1	TGCAGCGTGAGGAAACATACAGGGGGGAGGACTGAAGCTTTCTTT	CSVRKHTGGRTEAFF
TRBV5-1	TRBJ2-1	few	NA	TGCGCCAGCAGCTTGGGAGATGGGACGAACAATGAGCAGTTCTTC	CASSLGDGTNNEQFF
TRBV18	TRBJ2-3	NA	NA	TGTGCCAGCTCACCAGTTGGATCCGAGGGAGATACGCAGTATTTT	CASSPVGSEGDTQYF
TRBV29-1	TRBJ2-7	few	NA	TGCAGCGTTGCTAAGGGCGGTGGCGGCGAGCAGTACTTC	CSVAKGGGGEQYF
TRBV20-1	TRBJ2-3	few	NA	TGCAGTGCTAGCCCAGGGTTGGAAACAGATACGCAGTATTTT	CSASPGLETDTQYF
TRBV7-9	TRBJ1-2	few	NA	TGTGCCAGCAGCAACTCCGGGACATACTATGGCTACACCTTC	CASSNSGTYYGYTF
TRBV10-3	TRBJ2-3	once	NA	TGTGCCATCAGTGAGTTTGACAGCGCAGATACGCAGTATTTT	CAISEFDSADTQYF
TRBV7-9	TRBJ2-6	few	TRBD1	TGTGCCAGCAGCCCCGGGACAGGGAGCTCTGGGGCCAACGTCCTGACTTTC	CASSPGTGSSGANVLTF